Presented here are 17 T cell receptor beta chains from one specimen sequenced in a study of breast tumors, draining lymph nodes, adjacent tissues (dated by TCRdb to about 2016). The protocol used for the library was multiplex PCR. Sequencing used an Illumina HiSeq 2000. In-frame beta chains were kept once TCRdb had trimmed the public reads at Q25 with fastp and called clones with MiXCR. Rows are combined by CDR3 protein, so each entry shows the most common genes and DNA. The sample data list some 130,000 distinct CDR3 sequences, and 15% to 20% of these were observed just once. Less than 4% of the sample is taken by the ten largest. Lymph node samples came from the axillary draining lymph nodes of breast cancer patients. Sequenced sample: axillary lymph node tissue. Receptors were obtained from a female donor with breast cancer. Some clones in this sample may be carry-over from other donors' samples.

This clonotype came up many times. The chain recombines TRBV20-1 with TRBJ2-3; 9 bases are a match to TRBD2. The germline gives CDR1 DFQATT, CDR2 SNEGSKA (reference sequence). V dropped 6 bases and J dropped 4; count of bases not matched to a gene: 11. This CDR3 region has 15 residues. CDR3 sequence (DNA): TGCAGTGCCCAGAAGCCTAGCGGGACCCCAGATACGCAGTATTTT. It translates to CSAQKPSGTPDTQYF.

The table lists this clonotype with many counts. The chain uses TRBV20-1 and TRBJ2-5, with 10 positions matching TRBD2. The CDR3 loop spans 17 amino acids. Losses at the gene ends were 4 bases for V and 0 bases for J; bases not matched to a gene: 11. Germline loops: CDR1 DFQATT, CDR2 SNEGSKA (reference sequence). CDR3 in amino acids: CSATATASGGDQETQYF. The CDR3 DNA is TGCAGTGCTACAGCAACCGCTAGCGGGGGAGACCAAGAGACCCAGTACTTC.

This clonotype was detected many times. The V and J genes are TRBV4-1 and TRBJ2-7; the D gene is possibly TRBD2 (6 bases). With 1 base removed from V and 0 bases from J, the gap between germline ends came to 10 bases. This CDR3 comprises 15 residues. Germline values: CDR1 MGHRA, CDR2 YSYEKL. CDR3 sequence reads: CASSQVAGTSYEQYF. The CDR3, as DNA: TGCGCCAGCAGCCAAGTCGCGGGAACCTCCTACGAGCAGTACTTC.

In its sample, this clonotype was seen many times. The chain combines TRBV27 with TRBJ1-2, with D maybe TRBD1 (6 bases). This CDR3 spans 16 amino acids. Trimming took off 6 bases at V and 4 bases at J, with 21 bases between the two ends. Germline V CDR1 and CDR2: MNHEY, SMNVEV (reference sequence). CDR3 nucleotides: TGTGCCAGCAGAATTACGGGCAGGGGCACTACCTATGGCTACACCTTC. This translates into CASRITGRGTTYGYTF.

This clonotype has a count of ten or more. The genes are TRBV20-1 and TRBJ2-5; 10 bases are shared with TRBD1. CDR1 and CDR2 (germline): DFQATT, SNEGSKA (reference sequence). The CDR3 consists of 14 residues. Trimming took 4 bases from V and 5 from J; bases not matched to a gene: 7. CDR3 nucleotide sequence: TGCAGTGCTACAGGGACAGGGGAACGGGAGACCCAGTACTTC. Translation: CSATGTGERETQYF.

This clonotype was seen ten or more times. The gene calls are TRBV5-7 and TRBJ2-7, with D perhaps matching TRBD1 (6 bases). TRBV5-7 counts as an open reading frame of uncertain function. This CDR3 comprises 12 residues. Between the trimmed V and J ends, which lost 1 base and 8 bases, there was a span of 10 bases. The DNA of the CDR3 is TGTGCCAGCAGCTTGACAGGGTTTCAGCAGTACTTC. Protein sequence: CASSLTGFQQYF.

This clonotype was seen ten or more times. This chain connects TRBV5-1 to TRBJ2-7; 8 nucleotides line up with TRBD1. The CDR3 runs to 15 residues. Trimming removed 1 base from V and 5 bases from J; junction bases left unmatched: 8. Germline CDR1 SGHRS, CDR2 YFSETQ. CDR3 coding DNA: TGCGCCAGCAGCTTGACTGACAGGGGTTTCAACGAGCAGTACTTC. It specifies CASSLTDRGFNEQYF. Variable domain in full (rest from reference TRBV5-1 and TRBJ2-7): KAGVTQTPRYLIKTRGQQVTLSCSPISGHRSVSWYQQTPGQGLQFLFEYFSETQRNKGNFPGRFSGRQFSNSRSEMNVSTLELGDSALYLCASSLTDRGFNEQYFGPGTRLTVT.

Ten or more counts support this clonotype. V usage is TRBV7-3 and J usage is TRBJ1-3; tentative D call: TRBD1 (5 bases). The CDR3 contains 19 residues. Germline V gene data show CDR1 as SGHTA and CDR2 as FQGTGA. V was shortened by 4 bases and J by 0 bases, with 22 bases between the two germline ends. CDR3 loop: CASSSSGPPSFYSGNTIYF. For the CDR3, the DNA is TGTGCCAGCAGCTCTTCGGGGCCTCCGTCCTTCTACTCTGGAAACACCATATATTTT. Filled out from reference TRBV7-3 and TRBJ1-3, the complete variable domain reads GAGVSQTPSNKVTEKGKYVELRCDPISGHTALYWYRQSLGQGPEFLIYFQGTGAADDSGLPNDRFFAVRPEGSVSTLKIQRTERGDSAVYLCASSSSGPPSFYSGNTIYFGEGSWLTVV.

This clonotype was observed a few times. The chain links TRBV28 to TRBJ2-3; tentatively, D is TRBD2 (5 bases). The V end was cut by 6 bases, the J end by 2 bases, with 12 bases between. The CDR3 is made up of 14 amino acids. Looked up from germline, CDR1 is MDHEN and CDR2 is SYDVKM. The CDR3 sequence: CASRMRTYTDTQYF. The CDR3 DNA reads TGTGCCAGCAGGATGAGGACTTACACAGATACGCAGTATTTT.

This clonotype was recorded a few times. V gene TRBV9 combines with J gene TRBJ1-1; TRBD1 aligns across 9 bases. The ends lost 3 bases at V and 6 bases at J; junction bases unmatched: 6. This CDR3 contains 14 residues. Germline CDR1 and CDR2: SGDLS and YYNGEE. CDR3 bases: TGTGCCAGCAGCGGCGGGACAGGGAAATCTGAAGCTTTCTTT. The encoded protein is CASSGGTGKSEAFF. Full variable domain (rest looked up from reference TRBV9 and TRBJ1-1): DSGVTQTPKHLITATGQRVTLRCSPRSGDLSVYWYQQSLDQGLQFLIQYYNGEERAKGNILERFSAQQFPDLHSELNLSSLELGDSALYFCASSGGTGKSEAFFGQGTRLTVV.

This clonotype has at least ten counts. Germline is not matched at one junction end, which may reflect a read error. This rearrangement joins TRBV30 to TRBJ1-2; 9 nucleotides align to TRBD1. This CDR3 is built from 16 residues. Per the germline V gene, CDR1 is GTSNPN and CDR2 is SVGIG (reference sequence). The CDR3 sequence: CAWSVGPPGQGFGYPF. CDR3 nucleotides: TGTGCCTGGAGTGTAGGCCCCCCGGGACAGGGATTTGGCTACCCCTTC.

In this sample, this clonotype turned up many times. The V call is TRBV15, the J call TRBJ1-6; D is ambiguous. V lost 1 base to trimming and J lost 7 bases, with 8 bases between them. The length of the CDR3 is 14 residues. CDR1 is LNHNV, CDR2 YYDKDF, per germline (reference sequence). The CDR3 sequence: CATSRVDRNSPLHF. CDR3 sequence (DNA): TGTGCCACCAGCAGAGTGGACCGAAATTCACCCCTCCACTTT.

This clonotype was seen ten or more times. The CDR3 here is CASSQGRSIGLHEQFF. The CDR3 DNA reads TGTGCCAGCAGTCAGGGACGGTCGATTGGGTTGCATGAGCAGTTCTTC. The chain links TRBV6-1 to TRBJ2-1; D may correspond to TRBD1 or TRBD2 (5 bases each). The V and J ends lost 5 bases and 8 bases respectively, with 22 bases between them. There are 16 residues in the CDR3. Per the germline V gene, CDR1 is MNHNS and CDR2 is SASEGT.

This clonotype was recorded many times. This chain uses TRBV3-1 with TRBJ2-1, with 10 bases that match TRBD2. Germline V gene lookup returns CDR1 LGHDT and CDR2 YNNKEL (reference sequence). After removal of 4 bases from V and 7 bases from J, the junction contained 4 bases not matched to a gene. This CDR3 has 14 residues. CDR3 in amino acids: CASSLLAGRNEQFF. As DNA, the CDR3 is TGTGCCAGCAGCCTACTAGCGGGACGAAATGAGCAGTTCTTC.

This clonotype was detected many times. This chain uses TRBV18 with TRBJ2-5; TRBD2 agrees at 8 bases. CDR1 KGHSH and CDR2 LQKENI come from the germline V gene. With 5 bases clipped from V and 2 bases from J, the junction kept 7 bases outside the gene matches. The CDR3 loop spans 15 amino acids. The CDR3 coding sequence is TGTGCCAGCTCAATCCAGCGGGGGCCACAAGAGACCCAGTACTTC. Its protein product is CASSIQRGPQETQYF.

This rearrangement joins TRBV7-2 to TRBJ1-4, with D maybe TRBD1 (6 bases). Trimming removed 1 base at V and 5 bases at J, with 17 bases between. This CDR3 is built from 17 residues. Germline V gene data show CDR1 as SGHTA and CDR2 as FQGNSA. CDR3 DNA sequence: TGTGCCAGCAGCTTAGTTCACAGGGTTAGGGTGAATGAAAAACTGTTTTTT. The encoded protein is CASSLVHRVRVNEKLFF.

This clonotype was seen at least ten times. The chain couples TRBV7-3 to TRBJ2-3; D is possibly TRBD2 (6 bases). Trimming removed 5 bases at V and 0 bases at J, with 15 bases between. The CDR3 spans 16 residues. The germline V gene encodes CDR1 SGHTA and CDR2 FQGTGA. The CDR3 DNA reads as TGTGCCAGCAGCAAAAATGTAGGAGGGAGCACAGATACGCAGTATTTT. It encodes CASSKNVGGSTDTQYF.